Listed here are 27 T cell receptor beta chains from one sample, sequenced in a study of blood T cells in healthy people across ages. A sample-barcoded 5' primer and a J-beta primer mix were used in a second PCR of roughly 7 to 12 cycles. TCRdb re-derived calls from the 5' RACE reads in MiXCR, one entry per CDR3 protein. There are roughly 800,000 distinct CDR3 sequences in the sample; approximately 53% occur only once, and 41% lies in the top ten. The sequencing input was blood. The receptors here all came from an older man in good health.

This clonotype was seen more than once but under ten times. CDR3 sequence reads: CASSSPGTSFLSEQYF. CDR3 in DNA: TGTGCCAGCAGTTCTCCCGGGACTAGCTTTCTCTCCGAGCAGTACTTC. The rearrangement uses TRBV27 and TRBJ2-7, with 9 bases fitting TRBD2. The length of the CDR3 is 16 residues. Germline V lookup: CDR1 MNHEY, CDR2 SMNVEV (reference sequence). V was clipped by 4 bases and J by 6 bases; unmatched bases: 13.

This chain uses TRBV3-1 with TRBJ2-5, with 9 bases lining up with TRBD2. V shed 0 bases, J shed 4 bases, and the junction held 3 bases outside the gene matches. The germline V gene has CDR1 LGHDT and CDR2 YNNKEL (reference sequence). The CDR3 covers 15 residues. CDR3 protein: CASSQEQLAGETQYF. The DNA of the CDR3 is TGTGCCAGCAGCCAAGAGCAACTAGCGGGAGAGACCCAGTACTTC.

The chain recombines TRBV20-1 with TRBJ2-7; maybe TRBD2 (6 bases). This CDR3 has 13 amino acids. Per germline, CDR1 DFQATT and CDR2 SNEGSKA (reference sequence). V gave up 8 bases and J gave up 1 base, with 15 bases separating them. CDR3 protein: CSPQGGVSYEQYF. The CDR3, as DNA: TGCAGTCCCCAGGGCGGGGTATCCTACGAGCAGTACTTC.

This chain joins TRBV27 and TRBJ1-6, with D uncertain. V dropped 6 bases and J dropped 0 bases, with 15 bases sitting between them. Germline CDR1 reads MNHEY; CDR2 reads SMNVEV (reference sequence). The CDR3 spans 17 residues. As DNA, the CDR3 is TGTGCCAGCAGCCTAATCATTGGGAGCTCCTATAATTCACCCCTCCACTTT. It specifies CASSLIIGSSYNSPLHF.

This clonotype has a handful of counts. J is TRBJ1-2 and V is TRBV5-1; TRBD1 matches 9 bases. This CDR3 has 14 residues. With V trimmed by 0 bases and J by 8 bases, 5 bases remained unmatched. Germline V gene data show CDR1 as SGHRS and CDR2 as YFSETQ. The CDR3 spells CASSLEGTGRGYTF. CDR3 DNA sequence: TGCGCCAGCAGCTTGGAAGGGACAGGGAGGGGCTACACCTTC.

The J gene is TRBJ2-7, the V gene TRBV20-1, with TRBD2 identical over 13 bases. The CDR3 consists of 15 residues. The V gene's germline CDR1 is DFQATT and CDR2 SNEGSKA (reference sequence). V lost 1 base and J lost 2; bases outside the gene matches: 2. CDR3 loop: CSARVLAGGPYEQYF. CDR3 in DNA: TGCAGTGCTAGAGTACTAGCGGGAGGGCCCTACGAGCAGTACTTC.

This clonotype was picked up a small number of times. The chain carries TRBV9 and TRBJ2-2; 12 bases align to TRBD2. V was clipped by 4 bases and J by 7 bases; unmatched bases: 8. The CDR3 runs to 16 residues. Germline V gives CDR1 SGDLS, CDR2 YYNGEE. This chain's CDR3 is CASSQTSGRLGGELFF. The DNA for the CDR3 is TGTGCCAGCAGCCAGACTAGCGGGAGACTAGGCGGGGAGCTGTTTTTT.

The chain combines TRBV2 with TRBJ2-3; 16 bases are a match to TRBD2. The J segment lost 14 bases and the V segment lost 3 bases, leaving 11 bases of the junction unmatched. Germline CDR1 and CDR2: SNHLY and FYNNEI. This CDR3 contains 16 residues. This CDR3 reads CASSEGLAGGHRYAYF. DNA for the CDR3: TGTGCCAGCAGTGAGGGACTAGCGGGAGGGCACAGATACGCGTATTTT.

The chain recombines TRBV30 with TRBJ2-5; D remains ambiguous. The V end was cut by 0 bases, the J end by 6 bases, with 5 bases between. This CDR3 spans 11 amino acids. Germline V gene lookup returns CDR1 GTSNPN and CDR2 SVGIG (reference sequence). CDR3 residues: CAWSVGQTQYF. The CDR3 DNA follows: TGTGCCTGGAGTGTAGGGCAGACCCAGTACTTC. The full variable domain, completed using reference TRBV30 and TRBJ2-5, is SQTIHQWPATLVQPVGSPLSLECTVEGTSNPNLYWYRQAAGRGLQLLFYSVGIGQISSEVPQNLSASRPQDRQFILSSKKLLLSDSGFYLCAWSVGQTQYFGPGTRLLVL.

The rearrangement uses TRBV12-3 or TRBV12-4 and TRBJ1-3, with 8 bases aligning to TRBD1. The CDR3 length is 16 residues. Losses at the gene ends were 5 bases for V and 0 bases for J; bases not matched to a gene: 6. The CDR3 DNA is TGTGCCAGCAGTGGGGGACAGGTCGACTCTGGAAACACCATATATTTT. Translation gives CASSGGQVDSGNTIYF.

V gene TRBV25-1 combines with J gene TRBJ2-5, with D perhaps TRBD2 (6 bases). Germline CDR1 and CDR2: MGHDK and SYGVNS. Trimming stripped 8 bases from V and 2 bases from J, with 12 bases between. The CDR3 is made up of 13 amino acids. CDR3: CASLRSGQETQYF. Here the CDR3 DNA reads TGTGCCAGCCTTCGGAGCGGGCAAGAGACCCAGTACTTC.

V usage is TRBV2 and J usage is TRBJ2-1; 12 bases agree with TRBD2. The germline V gene encodes CDR1 SNHLY and CDR2 FYNNEI. V lost 4 bases, J lost 9 bases, and 7 bases stayed unmatched. This CDR3 is built from 15 residues. The CDR3 DNA follows: TGTGCCAGCAGTGCCCTAGCGGGAGGGCCTATTGAGCAGTTCTTC. Translating it yields CASSALAGGPIEQFF.

Comment on this clonotype: Its ends do not fully match the called genes, so a read error is possible. The chain combines TRBV5-1 with TRBJ2-7; TRBD2 is a possible D gene (5 bases). This CDR3 is built from 14 residues. Germline V gene sequence: CDR1 SGHRS, CDR2 YFSETQ. The CDR3 DNA follows: TGCGCCAGCGGCTTGGAAATCGGGGATGACGAGCAGTACTTC. It encodes CASGLEIGDDEQYF.

The rearrangement joins TRBV7-9 to TRBJ2-7; D possibly corresponds to TRBD2 (7 bases). This CDR3 is built from 14 residues. The germline V gene encodes CDR1 SEHNR and CDR2 FQNEAQ (reference sequence). V lost 2 bases and J lost 3, with 11 bases in between. This chain's CDR3 is CASSLWEGDYEQYF. CDR3 sequence (DNA): TGTGCCAGCAGCTTATGGGAGGGGGACTACGAGCAGTACTTC.

The chain carries TRBV5-1 and TRBJ2-7; perhaps TRBD2 as D (6 bases). Germline CDR1 and CDR2: SGHRS and YFSETQ. Trimming pared 3 bases from V and 2 bases from J, leaving 15 bases between. There are 15 residues in the CDR3. In DNA, the CDR3 is TGCGCCAGCAGCTCCGATGGAGGGTGGGCCTACGAGCAGTACTTC. Translating gives CASSSDGGWAYEQYF.

The rearrangement uses TRBV18 and TRBJ1-2, with no clear D. Germline assignment: CDR1 KGHSH and CDR2 LQKENI. The CDR3 has 13 residues. V was pared by 5 bases and J by 0 bases, with 7 bases between. CDR3 DNA sequence: TGTGCCAGCTCAACTAGTCCTAACTATGGCTACACCTTC. Its protein product is CASSTSPNYGYTF.

In its sample, this clonotype was seen a few times. V is TRBV5-1 and J is TRBJ2-7; maybe TRBD2 (7 bases). Trimming removed 4 bases at V and 2 bases at J, with 22 bases between. Germline V lookup: CDR1 SGHRS, CDR2 YFSETQ. The CDR3 sequence is 17 residues long. The CDR3 nucleotides are TGCGCCAGCAGCGTGGCTGGCGGGGGCCGGGGACCCTACGAGCAGTACTTC. This gives the protein CASSVAGGGRGPYEQYF.

The V and J genes are TRBV12-3 or TRBV12-4 and TRBJ1-1, with 8 bases matching TRBD1. V trimming: 6 bases; J trimming: 9 bases; junction bases outside the gene matches: 21. The length of the CDR3 is 17 residues. CDR3 amino acids: CASSLGWVYGQGPKAFF. The DNA for the CDR3 is TGTGCCAGCAGCCTGGGCTGGGTTTATGGACAGGGACCCAAAGCTTTCTTT.

The chain is built from TRBV7-2 and TRBJ2-3; TRBD1 agrees at 8 bases. Looked up from germline, CDR1 is SGHTA and CDR2 is FQGNSA. This CDR3 has 15 amino acids. Germline trimming cut 5 bases from V and 2 bases from J; bases unmatched to any gene: 6. In DNA, the CDR3 is TGTGCCAGCAGCCCGCAGGGGGCGCCCACAGATACGCAGTATTTT. Protein: CASSPQGAPTDTQYF. The variable domain in full, completed from reference TRBV7-2 and TRBJ2-3, reads GAGVSQSPSNKVTEKGKDVELRCDPISGHTALYWYRQSLGQGLEFLIYFQGNSAPDKSGLPSDRFSAERTGGSVSTLTIQRTQQEDSAVYLCASSPQGAPTDTQYFGPGTRLTVL.

This rearrangement joins TRBV6-6 to TRBJ1-6, with a possible D match to TRBD1 (6 bases). The CDR3 runs to 16 residues. CDR1 MNHNY and CDR2 SVGAGI come from the germline V gene (reference sequence). V lost 7 bases and J 8 bases, leaving 21 bases between the germline ends. CDR3 region: CASKPAVGGRDSPLHF. CDR3 bases: TGTGCCAGCAAGCCAGCCGTGGGGGGCAGGGATTCACCCCTCCACTTT.

This chain uses TRBV27 with TRBJ2-4, with D possibly matching TRBD2 (5 bases). The J call may be wrong; the DNA end is better matched by TRBJ2-7. Germline CDR1 and CDR2: MNHEY and SMNVEV (reference sequence). CDR3 length equals 13 residues. CDR3 in amino acids: CASSLGPEVEQYF. The CDR3 DNA sequence: TGTGCCAGCAGTTTAGGGCCGGAGGTCGAGCAGTACTTC.

The chain couples TRBV28 to TRBJ2-7; 9 bases line up with TRBD2. The CDR3 has 16 residues. Germline values: CDR1 MDHEN, CDR2 SYDVKM. Unmatched junction bases numbered 9, after V lost 4 bases and J lost 2 bases. CDR3 amino acids: CASSSPGTSFTYEQYF. The CDR3, as DNA: TGTGCCAGCAGTTCCCCTGGGACTAGCTTCACCTACGAGCAGTACTTC. Full variable domain (rest looked up from reference TRBV28 and TRBJ2-7): DVKVTQSSRYLVKRTGEKVFLECVQDMDHENMFWYRQDPGLGLRLIYFSYDVKMKEKGDIPEGYSVSREKKERFSLILESASTNQTSMYLCASSSPGTSFTYEQYFGPGTRLTVT.

Only one count was recorded for this clonotype. The rearrangement links TRBV12-3 or TRBV12-4 to TRBJ1-5; no reliable D call. Trimming pared 5 bases from V and 5 bases from J, leaving 13 bases between. The CDR3 is 14 amino acids. The CDR3 DNA is TGTGCCAGCAGTGTTAGAACGGCAGATCAGCCCCAGCATTTT. Translating it yields CASSVRTADQPQHF.

The V and J genes are TRBV7-2 and TRBJ2-4; a weak D match, TRBD1 (6 bases). The CDR3 runs to 16 residues. Germline V gene sequence: CDR1 SGHTA, CDR2 FQGNSA. The V end lost 4 bases, the J end lost 13 bases, and 26 bases lay between the germline ends. CDR3 loop: CASSYPKGPGDNEQYF. The CDR3 DNA is TGTGCCAGCAGCTACCCCAAAGGTCCCGGGGACAATGAGCAGTACTTC.

Worth noting for this clonotype: One end of the junction fails to match germline, which may point to a read error. The chain carries TRBV6-5 and TRBJ1-2; D is unresolved. Germline values: CDR1 MNHEY, CDR2 SVGAGI. CDR3 length: 16 amino acids. The chain's CDR3 is CASNYASVEEDYGYTF. CDR3 nucleotide sequence: TGTGCCAGCAATTACGCGTCGGTAGAAGAGGACTATGGCTACACCTTC.

V and J are TRBV3-1 and TRBJ2-5; D is tentatively TRBD1 or TRBD2 (5 bases each). Between the trimmed V and J ends, which lost 1 base and 2 bases, there was a span of 8 bases. Per the germline V gene, CDR1 is LGHDT and CDR2 is YNNKEL (reference sequence). This CDR3 region has 14 residues. Written as DNA, the CDR3 is TGTGCCAGCAGCCAAGTAGGGGAGCAAGAGACCCAGTACTTC. Its protein is CASSQVGEQETQYF.

This clonotype was counted at least ten times. This chain uses TRBV3-1 with TRBJ2-7; D is ambiguous. Trimming cost V 2 bases and J 1 base, with 0 bases left between them. The CDR3 contains 11 residues. Germline V gene lookup returns CDR1 LGHDT and CDR2 YNNKEL (reference sequence). CDR3 loop: CASSQSYEQYF. CDR3 coding DNA: TGTGCCAGCAGCCAATCCTACGAGCAGTACTTC.